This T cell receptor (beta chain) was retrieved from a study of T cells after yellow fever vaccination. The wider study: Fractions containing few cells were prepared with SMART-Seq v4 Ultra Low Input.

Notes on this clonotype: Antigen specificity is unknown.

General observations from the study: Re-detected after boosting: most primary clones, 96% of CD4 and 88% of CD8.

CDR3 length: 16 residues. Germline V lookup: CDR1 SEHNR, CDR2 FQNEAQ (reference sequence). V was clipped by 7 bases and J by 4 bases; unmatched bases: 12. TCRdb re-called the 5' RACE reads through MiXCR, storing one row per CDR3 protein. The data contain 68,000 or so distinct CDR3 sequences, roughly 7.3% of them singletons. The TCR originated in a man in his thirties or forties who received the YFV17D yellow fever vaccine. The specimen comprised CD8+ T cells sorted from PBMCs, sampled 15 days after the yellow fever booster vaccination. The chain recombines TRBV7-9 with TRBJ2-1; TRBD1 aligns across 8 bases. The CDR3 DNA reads TGTGCCAGCATCTCTGGGACAGGCTTGGATTACAATGAGCAGTTCTTC. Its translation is CASISGTGLDYNEQFF.